The 5 T cell receptor beta chains listed next were all sequenced from one sample in a study of control samples from healthy donors and cancer patients. Using immunoSEQ multiplex PCR, the repertoire was profiled, and TCRdb retains in-frame clones only, with some absent. The sample shows roughly 100,000 clones, approximately 90% of them seen only once. Sample: PBMCs. All receptors derive from a man aged 55 to 69 with lung cancer.

The gene calls are TRBV6-6 and TRBJ2-7, with no clear D. The CDR3 is 11 residues long. V lost 4 bases and J 7 bases, leaving 8 bases between the germline ends. The germline V gene encodes CDR1 MNHNY and CDR2 SVGAGI (reference sequence). The CDR3 reads CASSSYIEQYV. In nucleotides, the CDR3 is TGTGCCAGCAGTTCCTACATAGAGCAGTACGTC.

The CDR3 nucleotides are TGTGCCAGCAGCTTTGGTGTCTATGGCTACACCTTC. Translation: CASSFGVYGYTF. The genes are TRBV5-6 and TRBJ1-2, with D unclear. Per germline, CDR1 SGHDT and CDR2 YYEEEE. CDR3 length equals 12 residues. V lost 2 bases and J lost 4, with 6 bases in between.

This chain uses TRBV25-1 with TRBJ1-4; 9 nucleotides line up with TRBD1. Trimming at V came to 8 bases and at J to 10 bases, leaving 17 bases not matched to a gene. The CDR3 spans 16 residues. Germline V CDR1 and CDR2: MGHDK, SYGVNS. The CDR3 bases are TGTGCCAGCTCTCGAACCTTACAGGGGGCCTTGGGAAAACTGTTTTTT. This sequence encodes CASSRTLQGALGKLFF.

The chain has TRBV29-1 and TRBJ1-2; D might be TRBD1 (5 bases). V dropped 7 bases and J dropped 6 bases, with 18 bases sitting between them. This CDR3 spans 13 amino acids. Germline CDR1 reads SQVTM; CDR2 reads ANQGSEA. The CDR3 nucleotides read TGCAGCGGGGCTGGGCAGGGAAAGGATGGCTACACCTTC. Its protein product is CSGAGQGKDGYTF.

The genes are TRBV5-1 and TRBJ1-6; TRBD1 is a possible D gene (5 bases). The CDR3 totals 18 residues. V was trimmed by 4 bases and J by 8 bases, leaving 25 bases between them. CDR1 SGHRS and CDR2 YFSETQ come from the germline V gene. The CDR3 region is CASSMKGGQPLGDSPLHF. The DNA for the CDR3 is TGCGCCAGCAGCATGAAAGGCGGACAACCACTAGGAGATTCACCCCTCCACTTT.